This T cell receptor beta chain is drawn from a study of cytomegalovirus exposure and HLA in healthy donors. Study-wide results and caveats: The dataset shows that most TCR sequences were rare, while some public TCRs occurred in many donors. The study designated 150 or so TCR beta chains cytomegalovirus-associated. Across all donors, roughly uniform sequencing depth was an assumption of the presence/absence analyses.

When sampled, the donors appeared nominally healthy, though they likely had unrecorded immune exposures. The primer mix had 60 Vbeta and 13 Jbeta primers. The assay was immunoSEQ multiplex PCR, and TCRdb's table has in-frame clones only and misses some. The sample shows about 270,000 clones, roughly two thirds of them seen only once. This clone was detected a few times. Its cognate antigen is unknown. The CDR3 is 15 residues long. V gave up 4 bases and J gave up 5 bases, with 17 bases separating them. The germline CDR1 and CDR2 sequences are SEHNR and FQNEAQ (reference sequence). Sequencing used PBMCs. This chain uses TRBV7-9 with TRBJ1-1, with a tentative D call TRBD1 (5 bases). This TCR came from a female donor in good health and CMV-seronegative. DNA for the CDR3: TGTGCCAGCAGCTCCCACGAGACAGTTGGGACTGAAGCTTTCTTT. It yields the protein CASSSHETVGTEAFF. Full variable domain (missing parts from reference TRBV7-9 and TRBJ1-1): DTGVSQNPRHKITKRGQNVTFRCDPISEHNRLYWYRQTLGQGPEFLTYFQNEAQLEKSRLLSDRFSAERPKGSFSTLEIQRTEQGDSAMYLCASSSHETVGTEAFFGQGTRLTVV.